This T cell receptor beta chain was retrieved from a study of cytomegalovirus exposure and HLA in healthy donors. The PCR employed 60 Vbeta primers together with 13 Jbeta primers. Assay: immunoSEQ multiplex PCR; the TCRdb copy retains only in-frame clones and omits some. The sample has about 180,000 clones; 70% to 80% are singletons. The V and J ends lost 4 bases and 8 bases, in that order; junction bases with no gene match: 11. The V gene's germline CDR1 is SEHNR and CDR2 FQNEAQ (reference sequence). The CDR3 sequence is 15 residues long. The sample taken for sequencing was PBMCs. The sequence was obtained from a woman aged 40 to 50 in good health and CMV-seronegative. The chain is built from TRBV7-9 and TRBJ1-2, with 9 bases identical to TRBD1. The CDR3 region is CASSSPGQGLEGYTF. The CDR3 DNA follows: TGTGCCAGCAGCTCTCCGGGACAGGGCTTGGAAGGCTACACCTTC.